Shown below are 28 T cell receptor beta chains from a single sample sequenced in a study of T cells in tuberculosis. Time point noted: new active TB diagnosis, blood taken before or within 7 days of starting treatment. Sequencing was performed with immunoSEQ multiplex PCR; in TCRdb, only in-frame clones are kept and a portion is missing. Among about 34,000 clones listed, approximately 94% were seen once. This specimen was PBMCs, taken at tuberculosis diagnosis. These receptor sequences come from an adult with tuberculosis.

The chain couples TRBV28 to TRBJ1-2; TRBD1 aligns across 7 bases. V lost 8 bases and J lost 8; bases outside the gene matches: 17. Germline CDR1 is MDHEN and CDR2 is SYDVKM. The CDR3 is 15 amino acids. CDR3 nucleotides: TGTGCCAGCCTTAAGGGGGCCACCCGAGGGGGCGGCTACACCTTC. Protein: CASLKGATRGGGYTF.

The chain recombines TRBV19 with TRBJ2-1, with D possibly matching TRBD1 (5 bases). Deletions cut 3 bases from V and 2 bases from J, with 8 bases between. Germline V gene lookup returns CDR1 LNHDA and CDR2 SQIVND (reference sequence). The CDR3 loop spans 14 amino acids. CDR3 coding DNA: TGTGCCAGTAGTATCAGGGATGCCTACAATGAGCAGTTCTTC. Residues: CASSIRDAYNEQFF.

The chain combines TRBV25-1 with TRBJ1-2, with D unclear. This CDR3 has 14 residues. V gave up 0 bases and J gave up 8 bases, with 13 bases separating them. Per the germline V gene, CDR1 is MGHDK and CDR2 is SYGVNS. DNA for the CDR3: TGTGCCAGCAGTGAATATGAGGCAGTTGAAGGCTACACCTTC. Translation: CASSEYEAVEGYTF.

The chain links TRBV4-1 to TRBJ2-5; D not certain. Trimming took off 0 bases at V and 5 bases at J, with 7 bases between the two ends. Germline lookup yields CDR1 MGHRA and CDR2 YSYEKL. The CDR3 length is 13 residues. CDR3 in amino acids: CASSQDAEETQYF. CDR3 sequence (DNA): TGCGCCAGCAGCCAAGATGCCGAGGAGACCCAGTACTTC.

V and J are TRBV19 and TRBJ2-3; 7 positions match TRBD1. The germline gives CDR1 LNHDA, CDR2 SQIVND (reference sequence). The CDR3 runs 14 residues. Trimming cost V 7 bases and J 0 bases; bases outside gene matches: 4. The CDR3 spells CASTPTGSTDTQYF. Written as DNA, the CDR3 is TGTGCCAGTACTCCGACAGGGAGCACAGATACGCAGTATTTT.

As DNA, the CDR3 is TGTGCCAGCTCACCACTGGAGGGTGAAAAACTGTTTTTT. It is translated as CASSPLEGEKLFF. The rearrangement joins TRBV18 to TRBJ1-4; D remains unclear. V lost 1 base, J lost 7 bases, and 7 bases lay in between. This CDR3 has 13 amino acids. Germline CDR1 reads KGHSH; CDR2 reads LQKENI.

V usage is TRBV19 and J usage is TRBJ2-7; 11 nucleotides match TRBD2. Trimming at V came to 3 bases and at J to 5 bases, leaving 9 bases not matched to a gene. Germline V gene sequence: CDR1 LNHDA, CDR2 SQIVND (reference sequence). There are 16 residues in the CDR3. CDR3 nucleotides: TGTGCCAGTAGTATCCTTCTAGCGGGAGGTCGCCACGAGCAGTACTTC. Its translation is CASSILLAGGRHEQYF.

The chain is built from TRBV6-1 and TRBJ2-1; D call uncertain. The CDR3 covers 13 residues. V dropped 0 bases and J dropped 13 bases, with 13 bases sitting between them. CDR1 and CDR2 (germline): MNHNS, SASEGT. This CDR3 reads CASSEARLVVQFF. The CDR3 coding sequence is TGTGCCAGCAGTGAAGCCCGGTTAGTGGTTCAGTTCTTC.

The chain combines TRBV30 with TRBJ1-1, with TRBD1 matching 9 bases. CDR1 is GTSNPN, CDR2 SVGIG, per germline (reference sequence). CDR3 length: 12 residues. J was trimmed by 11 bases and V by 4 bases; bases with no gene match: 8. CDR3 sequence reads: CAWNRDRDSAFF. The CDR3 bases are TGTGCCTGGAACCGGGACAGGGACTCCGCTTTCTTT. The full variable domain, with the rest looked up from reference TRBV30 and TRBJ1-1, is SQTIHQWPATLVQPVGSPLSLECTVEGTSNPNLYWYRQAAGRGLQLLFYSVGIGQISSEVPQNLSASRPQDRQFILSSKKLLLSDSGFYLCAWNRDRDSAFFGQGTRLTVV.

The CDR3 protein is CASSTGTGDEKLFF. The CDR3 region has the DNA TGTGCCAGCAGCACCGGGACAGGGGACGAAAAACTGTTTTTT. The chain combines TRBV2 with TRBJ1-4; 10 nucleotides match TRBD1. The V gene end was trimmed by 6 bases and the J gene end by 8 bases; junction bases not matched to a gene: 6. Germline CDR1 and CDR2: SNHLY and FYNNEI. CDR3 size: 14 residues.

This chain uses TRBV9 with TRBJ2-7; no reliable D call. Germline V gene lookup returns CDR1 SGDLS and CDR2 YYNGEE. This CDR3 region has 15 residues. Trimming pared 0 bases from V and 2 bases from J, leaving 12 bases between. CDR3 residues: CASSVDGTAPYEQYF. CDR3 bases: TGTGCCAGCAGCGTAGATGGAACAGCTCCCTACGAGCAGTACTTC.

The genes are TRBV19 and TRBJ1-5; no reliable D call. V dropped 0 bases and J dropped 1 base, with 13 bases sitting between them. Germline CDR1 is LNHDA and CDR2 is SQIVND (reference sequence). CDR3 size: 17 residues. The CDR3 sequence is CASSIDPGGMSNQPQHF. The CDR3 DNA follows: TGTGCCAGTAGTATAGATCCAGGAGGGATGAGCAATCAGCCCCAGCATTTT.

The chain joins TRBV4-1 to TRBJ2-7, with D hard to call. The germline V and J ends were trimmed by 6 bases and 2 bases, with 5 bases remaining between them. This CDR3 is built from 11 residues. Germline CDR1 is MGHRA and CDR2 is YSYEKL. The chain's CDR3 is CASRGPYEQYF. The CDR3 nucleotides read TGCGCCAGCAGGGGCCCCTACGAGCAGTACTTC.

CDR3 nucleotide sequence: TGTGCCAGCAGTTACTCGACTGTTGCGTACAATGAGCAGTTCTTC. Protein product: CASSYSTVAYNEQFF. This chain links TRBV6-5 with TRBJ2-1; D gene unclear. Germline loops: CDR1 MNHEY, CDR2 SVGAGI. Trimming pared 0 bases from V and 4 bases from J, leaving 10 bases between. CDR3 size: 15 residues.

This clone was seen a few times. The gene calls are TRBV2 and TRBJ2-7; 10 nucleotides match TRBD1. The CDR3 contains 16 residues. Germline assignment: CDR1 SNHLY and CDR2 FYNNEI. With 0 bases clipped from V and 1 base from J, the junction kept 3 bases outside the gene matches. CDR3 bases: TGTGCCAGCAGTGAAGCCCCGGGACAGGGGTCCTACGAGCAGTACTTC. Its translation: CASSEAPGQGSYEQYF.

This clone has a single count. The chain combines TRBV9 with TRBJ2-1, with 9 bases matching TRBD2. Losses at the gene ends were 3 bases for V and 8 bases for J; bases not matched to a gene: 15. The CDR3 runs to 17 residues. Per germline, CDR1 SGDLS and CDR2 YYNGEE. In DNA form, the CDR3 reads TGTGCCAGCAGCGGAAGATCCACTAGCGGGCCCGCATATGAGCAGTTCTTC. Protein sequence: CASSGRSTSGPAYEQFF.

This chain joins TRBV7-8 and TRBJ1-5; 7 nucleotides match TRBD1. CDR1 and CDR2 (germline): SGHVS, FQNEAQ. This CDR3 spans 16 amino acids. V lost 5 bases and J lost 7; bases outside the gene matches: 14. The CDR3: CASSPPTQGKRQPQHF. The CDR3, as DNA: TGTGCCAGCAGCCCCCCCACACAGGGGAAGCGGCAGCCCCAGCATTTT.

The chain couples TRBV28 to TRBJ1-5, with a possible D match to TRBD1 (6 bases). This CDR3 is 15 amino acids long. CDR1 MDHEN and CDR2 SYDVKM come from the germline V gene. Trimming took off 5 bases at V and 2 bases at J, with 13 bases between the two ends. The CDR3 region is CASSKDSIRNQPQHF. CDR3 in DNA: TGTGCCAGCAGTAAGGACAGTATTCGCAATCAGCCCCAGCATTTT.

This chain joins TRBV7-8 and TRBJ2-5; tentatively, D is TRBD2 (5 bases). From germline, CDR1 is SGHVS and CDR2 FQNEAQ. The CDR3 consists of 13 residues. V lost 5 bases and J lost 7, with 14 bases in between. The CDR3 loop is CASSPKGVGTQYF. Here the CDR3 DNA reads TGTGCCAGCAGCCCCAAGGGAGTGGGGACCCAGTACTTC.

The chain links TRBV13 to TRBJ2-1; D is possibly TRBD1 (5 bases). This CDR3 contains 14 residues. Per germline, CDR1 PRHDT and CDR2 FYEKMQ (reference sequence). V was shortened by 5 bases and J by 5 bases, with 13 bases between the two germline ends. CDR3 sequence: CASSTREQDNEQFF. The DNA of the CDR3 is TGTGCCAGCAGCACCCGTGAACAGGACAATGAGCAGTTCTTC.

The gene calls are TRBV11-2 and TRBJ1-2; D unresolved. This CDR3 contains 12 residues. The V and J ends lost 2 bases and 7 bases respectively, with 8 bases between them. CDR1 is SGHAT and CDR2 is FQNNGV in the germline V gene. In nucleotides, the CDR3 is TGTGCCAGCAGCTTAATACGGGGTGGCTACACCTTC. This sequence encodes CASSLIRGGYTF.

This chain joins TRBV30 and TRBJ1-2; D is unresolved. Germline values: CDR1 GTSNPN, CDR2 SVGIG (reference sequence). The CDR3 has 12 residues. This CDR3 reads CAYERQRRGYTF. CDR3 sequence (DNA): TGTGCTTATGAGCGCCAAAGGAGGGGCTACACCTTC.

The genes are TRBV18 and TRBJ1-5, with D uncertain. The CDR3 has 14 amino acids. CDR1 and CDR2 (germline): KGHSH, LQKENI. V was trimmed by 2 bases and J by 8 bases, leaving 13 bases between them. The CDR3 protein is CASSPERLGKPQHF. The CDR3 DNA reads TGTGCCAGCTCACCAGAGCGGTTAGGTAAGCCCCAGCATTTT.

This chain connects TRBV6-5 to TRBJ1-2, with D possibly matching TRBD1 (6 bases). V was shortened by 2 bases and J by 4 bases, with 17 bases between the two germline ends. From germline, CDR1 is MNHEY and CDR2 SVGAGI. The CDR3 length is 16 residues. The CDR3 DNA reads as TGTGCCAGCAGTTACGGGGGCGGAACGACGGCCTATGGCTACACCTTC. The encoded protein is CASSYGGGTTAYGYTF.

V usage is TRBV27 and J usage is TRBJ2-2; 10 nucleotides agree with TRBD2. In germline, CDR1 is MNHEY, CDR2 SMNVEV (reference sequence). J was trimmed by 0 bases and V by 6 bases; bases with no gene match: 16. The CDR3 runs 20 residues. CDR3 nucleotide sequence: TGTGCCAGCAGCCAGAGGACTAGCGGACTTTACCCCTCGAACACCGGGGAGCTGTTTTTT. Protein: CASSQRTSGLYPSNTGELFF.

V gene TRBV2 combines with J gene TRBJ2-5; weak D call: TRBD1 (6 bases). The CDR3 sequence is 11 residues long. V was pared by 5 bases and J by 13 bases, with 14 bases between. Germline CDR1 reads SNHLY; CDR2 reads FYNNEI. The CDR3 DNA sequence: TGTGCCAGCAGTATCCGGGACACTCGGTACTTC. It specifies CASSIRDTRYF.

J is TRBJ2-4 and V is TRBV6-5; TRBD2 matches 9 bases. Germline V gene data show CDR1 as MNHEY and CDR2 as SVGAGI. The V gene end was trimmed by 2 bases and the J gene end by 5 bases; junction bases not matched to a gene: 4. The CDR3 has 15 amino acids. The CDR3 protein is CASSYAGGRENIQYF. CDR3 DNA: TGTGCCAGCAGTTACGCGGGGGGGCGAGAAAACATTCAGTACTTC.

The chain joins TRBV6-1 to TRBJ2-7; tentative D call: TRBD2 (6 bases). CDR1 and CDR2 from the germline V gene are MNHNS and SASEGT. The CDR3 loop spans 14 amino acids. Trimming removed 11 bases from V and 3 bases from J, with 20 bases in between. CDR3 sequence (DNA): TGTGCCGCGCGGGGAGGATCTTCCTACTACGAGCAGTACTTC. This encodes CAARGGSSYYEQYF.